One T cell receptor beta chain is described in this entry. The V end was cut by 5 bases, the J end by 0 bases, with 17 bases between. The CDR3 sequence is 16 residues long. In germline, CDR1 is GTSNPN, CDR2 SVGIG (reference sequence). The data stem from a study of blood T cell repertoires in COVID-19. At the level of the study: COVID-19 samples, acute and convalescent, were from the United States, Italy and Spain. From T cells, B-cell-depleted T cells, or PBMCs came the material, which was cDNA or gDNA.

Per the original data handling: Nucleated cell counts were estimated from reference gene primer amplification. The repertoire was sequenced with immunoSEQ multiplex PCR; TCRdb's copy has only in-frame clones and lacks some. For V, J and clone size, that table is used; D and trimming come from the DNA. The sample holds under 350,000 clones, about 89% seen once. The rearrangement uses TRBV30 and TRBJ1-3; D is perhaps TRBD1 (5 bases). Sequences were obtained from peripheral blood. The sequence derives from a man in his fifties or sixties with acute or convalescent COVID-19. CDR3 amino acids: CAWARGARLSGNTIYF. DNA for the CDR3: TGTGCCTGGGCTCGCGGGGCAAGACTCTCTGGAAACACCATATATTTT.